The rows below give T cell receptor beta chains drawn from one sample of a study of shared clonotypes between healthy human individuals. TCRdb's table, derived via immunoSEQ multiplex PCR, lists solely in-frame clones and lacks some. Of around 500,000 clones detected, around 79% appear once; the ten largest clones hold less than 15%. Sequenced sample: PBMCs. These receptors were collected from a woman aged 35 to 49 in good health. Some clones in this sample may be carry-over from other donors' samples. The CDR3 runs from the conserved cysteine through the conserved F or W. A D gene is named only where the DNA matches it firmly. Size values are once, few and many counts, or a class for expanded clones, and some rows have none.

TRBD2 | TRBJ2-2 | TRBV4-1 | . | TGCGCCAGCAGCCCGGGACTAGCGGGAGGTATATCCGGGGAGCTGTTTTTT | CASSPGLAGGISGELFF
. | TRBJ2-3 | TRBV4-1 | . | TGCGCCAGCAGGGCTGAAAACACAGATACGCAGTATTTT | CASRAENTDTQYF
TRBD2 | TRBJ2-7 | TRBV7-9 | once | TGTGCCAGCAGCTTAGCATTAGGGCTAGCGGGTTACGAGCAGTACTTC | CASSLALGLAGYEQYF
TRBD1 | TRBJ1-2 | TRBV5-4 | . | TGTGCCAGCAGCGTACCGGGACAGGGGTTTGGCTACACCTTC | CASSVPGQGFGYTF
. | TRBJ2-3 | TRBV18 | . | TGTGCCAGCTCACCACTTGGTACTAGCACAGATACGCAGTATTTT | CASSPLGTSTDTQYF
. | TRBJ1-2 | TRBV10-2 | . | TGCGCCAGCAGTGAGTGGAGGAACTATGGCTACACCTTC | CASSEWRNYGYTF
. | TRBJ1-4 | TRBV7-9 | . | TGTGCCAGCAGCTTAGGGGACATTCCATTTAGTGAAAAACTGTTTTTT | CASSLGDIPFSEKLFF
TRBD2 | TRBJ2-3 | TRBV9 | few | TGTGCCAGCAGCGTAGTGGCGGGAGGGCCCACAGATACGCAGTATTTT | CASSVVAGGPTDTQYF
TRBD2 | TRBJ2-1 | TRBV10-1 | . | TGCGCCAGCAGTTTAGCGGGACCGTACAATGAGCAGTTCTTC | CASSLAGPYNEQFF
. | TRBJ1-1 | TRBV10-2 | . | TGCGCCTGCGGACACTGGAACACTGAAGCTTTCTTT | CACGHWNTEAFF
. | TRBJ1-2 | TRBV6-1 | . | TGTGCCAGCAGTTCTAACAACTATGGCTACACCTTC | CASSSNNYGYTF
. | TRBJ2-7 | TRBV14 | . | TGTGCCAGCAGCCAAGGCAGTTTTGGAATGCAGTACTTC | CASSQGSFGMQYF
TRBD2 | TRBJ2-1 | TRBV7-2 | few | TGTGCCAGCAGCTTAGTAGCGGGAGTCTATGAGCAGTTCTTC | CASSLVAGVYEQFF